These 5 T cell receptor beta chains came from one sample sequenced in a study of vaccination effects on CD4 cells after COVID-19. Clones were sequenced by immunoSEQ multiplex PCR, and TCRdb holds only the in-frame ones, with some missing. This table holds about 45,000 clones, around 75% found once. These receptors' targets are unknown. Prior to sequencing, the ViraFEST assay stimulated PBMC with viral peptide pools, which expanded the antigen-specific CD4+ T cells. CD4+ T cell isolation took place after less than 13 days of culture. From March to December 2020, the person had a SARS-CoV-2 infection that was confirmed by PCR. The material sequenced was CD4+ T cells from PBMCs cultured with a peptide pool, taken before COVID-19 vaccination. Receptor source: a human donor who had a prior SARS-CoV-2 infection.

V and J are TRBV30 and TRBJ1-5; the D gene is possibly TRBD1 (6 bases). CDR1 and CDR2 from the germline V gene are GTSNPN and SVGIG (reference sequence). CDR3 length: 15 residues. The V and J ends lost 2 bases and 10 bases respectively, with 21 bases between them. As DNA, the CDR3 is TGTGCCTGGAGTTCAGCTGGGACACACGTAAATCCCCAGCATTTT. Amino acids: CAWSSAGTHVNPQHF.

This chain's CDR3 is CASSDTARGLIEQYF. CDR3 DNA sequence: TGTGCCAGCAGTGACACCGCCAGGGGGCTGATCGAGCAGTACTTC. The chain uses TRBV6-1 and TRBJ2-7, with 8 bases fitting TRBD1. Germline loops: CDR1 MNHNS, CDR2 SASEGT. The V segment lost 3 bases and the J segment 6 bases; nucleotides outside the gene matches: 10. The CDR3 is made up of 15 amino acids.

The chain is built from TRBV18 and TRBJ1-1; a weak D match, TRBD1 (5 bases). V was cut by 2 bases and J by 8 bases, with 18 bases left in between. CDR1 and CDR2 from the germline V gene are KGHSH and LQKENI. The CDR3 is 15 amino acids. The CDR3 here is CASSPDLPGDGEAFF. The CDR3 DNA reads TGTGCCAGCTCACCAGACCTTCCCGGGGACGGAGAAGCTTTCTTT.

This clone was found a few times. This chain joins TRBV6-6 and TRBJ2-6; TRBD1 is a possible D gene (5 bases). In germline, CDR1 is MNHNY, CDR2 SVGAGI (reference sequence). The CDR3 loop spans 17 amino acids. V lost 5 bases and J lost 2, with 16 bases in between. In DNA, the CDR3 is TGTGCCAGCAGTCATCAACGACCGACAGCTGGGGCCAACGTCCTGACTTTC. Amino acid sequence: CASSHQRPTAGANVLTF.

The chain joins TRBV27 to TRBJ2-7; TRBD2 agrees at 8 bases. CDR1 and CDR2 from the germline V gene are MNHEY and SMNVEV (reference sequence). The V gene end was trimmed by 3 bases and the J gene end by 3 bases; junction bases not matched to a gene: 10. The CDR3 sequence is 16 residues long. CDR3 region: CASSLLAGGPFYEQYF. CDR3 nucleotides: TGTGCCAGCAGTTTGCTGGCGGGGGGCCCTTTCTACGAGCAGTACTTC.